These T cell receptor beta chains were read from a single sample in a study of blood T cell repertoires in COVID-19. Sequencing used immunoSEQ multiplex PCR; TCRdb keeps in-frame clones, though not all of them. The data contain under 200,000 clones, around 90% of them seen just once; the ten biggest clones take up 0.5% to 0.6%. Sequencing was performed on peripheral blood. These receptors were obtained from a man aged 50 to 60 with acute or convalescent COVID-19. CDR3s include the opening cysteine and the closing phenylalanine or tryptophan. D genes are given only for firm matches. Clone size, where shown, is once, few, many, or a class for clones that have expanded.

j_gene	d_gene	abundance	v_gene	CDR3aa	CDR3nt
TRBJ2-2	TRBD1	NA	TRBV11-2	CASRLTGGINTGELFF	TGTGCCAGCAGGCTGACAGGGGGTATAAACACCGGGGAGCTGTTTTTT
TRBJ2-1	TRBD1	NA	TRBV18	CASSPRQGRYNEQFF	TGTGCCAGCTCACCAAGACAGGGACGCTACAATGAGCAGTTCTTC
TRBJ2-5	TRBD2	NA	TRBV14	CASSSFLGGRQETQYF	TGTGCCAGCAGCAGCTTTCTTGGCGGGAGGCAGGAGACCCAGTACTTC
TRBJ2-1	NA	NA	TRBV9	CASSDSNSYNEQFF	TGTGCCAGCAGTGACTCAAACTCGTACAATGAGCAGTTCTTC
TRBJ1-6	NA	NA	TRBV28	CASSPLNSPLHF	TGTGCCAGCAGTCCCCTAAATTCACCCCTCCACTTT
TRBJ1-3	NA	once	TRBV5-6	CASSHPVGFDRSGNTIYF	TGTGCCAGCAGCCACCCCGTGGGGTTCGACAGGTCTGGAAACACCATATATTTT
TRBJ2-1	TRBD2	NA	TRBV27	CASSGLAINEQFF	TGTGCCAGCTCGGGACTAGCGATAAATGAGCAGTTCTTC
TRBJ1-2	NA	NA	TRBV6-2/TRBV6-3	CASSWALAGSGYTF	TGTGCCAGCAGCTGGGCCCTCGCAGGCTCTGGCTACACCTTC
TRBJ1-1	NA	NA	TRBV28	CASSRTLNTEAFF	TGTGCCAGCAGCCGGACTCTGAACACTGAAGCTTTCTTT
TRBJ2-3	TRBD2	NA	TRBV6-5	CASTLSGGAQHTQYF	TGTGCCAGCACCCTAAGCGGGGGGGCACAACATACGCAGTATTTT
TRBJ2-1	TRBD2	NA	TRBV18	CASSPPGTSGGNEQFF	TGTGCCAGCTCACCACCCGGCACTAGCGGGGGCAATGAGCAGTTCTTC
TRBJ1-6	NA	NA	TRBV21-1	CASSKGGEGTADNSPLHF	TGTGCCAGCAGCAAAGGCGGTGAGGGGACAGCCGATAATTCACCCCTCCACTTT
TRBJ2-1	TRBD1	NA	TRBV6-6	CASSWGQGVRNEQFF	TGTGCCAGCAGTTGGGGACAGGGGGTGCGCAATGAGCAGTTCTTC
TRBJ1-5	NA	NA	TRBV19	CASSVISGNQPQHF	TGTGCCAGTAGTGTTATATCGGGCAATCAGCCCCAGCATTTT
TRBJ2-1	NA	NA	TRBV7-8	CASSLGGYRNEQFF	TGTGCCAGCAGCTTAGGGGGCTACCGGAATGAGCAGTTCTTC
TRBJ2-1	NA	NA	TRBV10-3	CAIRVSLADEQFF	TGTGCCATCAGGGTATCCCTGGCGGATGAGCAGTTCTTC
TRBJ1-1	NA	few	TRBV30	CAWARGTEAFF	TGTGCCTGGGCTAGGGGCACTGAAGCTTTCTTT
TRBJ1-1	NA	NA	TRBV28	CATRWGGAFF	TGTGCCACCCGCTGGGGGGGGGCTTTCTTT
TRBJ1-5	NA	NA	TRBV7-3	CASSTGHNQPQHF	TGTGCCAGCAGCACGGGACATAATCAGCCCCAGCATTTT
TRBJ2-3	TRBD2	NA	TRBV10-3	CAIRATSGTDTQYF	TGTGCCATCAGGGCGACTAGCGGCACAGATACGCAGTATTTT
TRBJ2-5	TRBD1	NA	TRBV4-1	CASSQDTQGARRVQYF	TGCGCCAGCAGCCAAGACACCCAGGGGGCGCGGCGGGTCCAGTACTTC
TRBJ1-3	NA	NA	TRBV7-2	CASSLSAAGNTIYF	TGTGCCAGCAGCTTATCGGCGGCAGGAAACACCATATATTTT
TRBJ1-1	NA	NA	TRBV5-3	CARSFAGVRVTEAFF	TGTGCCAGAAGCTTCGCAGGGGTTCGTGTCACTGAAGCTTTCTTT
TRBJ2-2	TRBD2	NA	TRBV7-2	CASSARGGVGELFF	TGTGCCAGCAGCGCGCGCGGGGGGGTCGGGGAGCTGTTTTTT
TRBJ2-5	TRBD2	NA	TRBV29-1	CSGGTSGRAVETQYF	TGCAGCGGTGGGACTAGCGGGAGGGCTGTGGAGACCCAGTACTTC
TRBJ1-3	TRBD1	NA	TRBV5-4	CASSYLETGGSSGNTIYF	TGTGCCAGCAGCTACCTCGAGACAGGGGGATCGAGCGGAAACACCATATATTTT
TRBJ1-1	NA	NA	TRBV7-9	CASSPGGAAFF	TGTGCCAGCAGCCCTGGGGGGGCGGCTTTCTTT
TRBJ2-2	NA	NA	TRBV11-2	CASSLAPGNTGELFF	TGTGCCAGCAGCTTAGCTCCAGGGAACACCGGGGAGCTGTTTTTT
TRBJ1-5	TRBD1	NA	TRBV7-2	CASSLVRGNNQPQHF	TGTGCCAGCAGCTTAGTCAGGGGGAACAATCAGCCCCAGCATTTT
TRBJ2-3	TRBD1	once	TRBV4-1	CASSQGDRVSDTQYF	TGCGCCAGCAGCCAAGGGGACAGGGTCTCAGATACGCAGTATTTT
TRBJ1-2	TRBD1	NA	TRBV5-1	CASSIGQGDYGYTF	TGCGCCAGCAGCATTGGACAGGGGGACTATGGCTACACCTTC
TRBJ1-3	TRBD1	NA	TRBV4-1	CASSQEPPTGVNGNTIYF	TGCGCCAGCAGCCAAGAACCACCGACAGGGGTTAATGGAAACACCATATATTTT
TRBJ1-1	NA	NA	TRBV7-2	CASSLASVSEAFF	TGTGCCAGCAGCTTAGCATCCGTATCTGAAGCTTTCTTT
TRBJ2-7	NA	NA	TRBV28	CASSFNYEQYF	TGTGCCAGCAGTTTCAACTACGAGCAGTACTTC
TRBJ1-1	TRBD1	NA	TRBV5-4	CASSRQGADTEAFF	TGTGCCAGCAGTCGACAGGGGGCAGACACTGAAGCTTTCTTT
TRBJ1-1	NA	NA	TRBV7-9	CASSFPSRGNTEAFF	TGTGCCAGCAGCTTTCCGTCACGGGGAAACACTGAAGCTTTCTTT
TRBJ2-1	TRBD2	NA	TRBV7-9	CASSSTLAGPGGNEQFF	TGTGCCAGCAGCTCCACACTAGCGGGGCCCGGGGGGAATGAGCAGTTCTTC
TRBJ2-5	NA	NA	TRBV2	CASTKDSIQETQYF	TGTGCCAGCACCAAGGACAGCATCCAAGAGACCCAGTACTTC